These 21 T cell receptor beta chains were sequenced from one sample in a study of T cells in Graves' hyperthyroidism and ophthalmopathy. RNA transcripts yielded amplified TCR beta CDR3 regions. With the HTBI primer set, the TCR CDR3 went through a first round of RT-PCR. TCRdb processed the multiplex PCR reads anew with MiXCR; each CDR3 protein has one entry. The table shows over 500,000 distinct CDR3 sequences, with 46% occurring only once. The sequencing sample was made of peripheral blood or thyroid tissue (not recorded which). All receptors come from an adult woman with Graves' disease, either hyperthyroidism or ophthalmopathy (not recorded which).

The V gene is TRBV11-2, the J gene TRBJ1-4; D unclear. Trimming removed 1 base from V and 7 bases from J, with 13 bases in between. This CDR3 has 15 amino acids. The germline gives CDR1 SGHAT, CDR2 FQNNGV. The chain's CDR3 is CASSLGQGWGEKLFF. The CDR3 coding sequence is TGTGCCAGCAGCTTAGGACAAGGGTGGGGTGAAAAACTGTTTTTT.

This clonotype was observed at least ten times. The rearrangement links TRBV7-8 to TRBJ2-7, with 12 bases that match TRBD1. This CDR3 has 13 residues. Losses at the gene ends were 5 bases for V and 7 bases for J; bases not matched to a gene: 3. In germline, CDR1 is SGHVS, CDR2 FQNEAQ. In DNA form, the CDR3 reads TGTGCCAGCAGCCGGGACAGGGGGCATGAGCAGTACTTC. It encodes CASSRDRGHEQYF.

V usage is TRBV25-1 and J usage is TRBJ1-5; TRBD1 is a possible D gene (5 bases). CDR3 length: 15 residues. Per the germline V gene, CDR1 is MGHDK and CDR2 is SYGVNS. Trimming removed 6 bases at V and 1 base at J, with 13 bases between. CDR3 DNA: TGTGCCAGCAGCGGGGGGGGTACGAGCAATCAGCCCCAGCATTTT. It specifies CASSGGGTSNQPQHF.

This clonotype has a count of ten or more. The chain recombines TRBV20-1 with TRBJ1-1, with D unresolved. Per germline, CDR1 DFQATT and CDR2 SNEGSKA (reference sequence). Trimming left V 6 bases short and J 4 bases short, with 12 bases between. The CDR3 is 12 amino acids. The CDR3 sequence: CSAARRGTEAFF. In nucleotides, the CDR3 is TGCAGTGCCGCGAGACGGGGCACTGAAGCTTTCTTT.

This clonotype was seen only a few times. This chain connects TRBV10-3 to TRBJ1-5; D gene unclear. The CDR3 loop spans 14 amino acids. With 2 bases removed from V and 0 bases from J, the gap between germline ends came to 5 bases. CDR1 and CDR2 from the germline V gene are ENHRY and SYGVKD. In DNA form, the CDR3 reads TGTGCCATCAGTGAGACCCATAGCAATCAGCCCCAGCATTTT. Translation: CAISETHSNQPQHF.

CDR3 protein: CASSQVRHWRNSPLHF. For the CDR3, the DNA is TGTGCCAGCAGCCAAGTACGGCATTGGAGGAATTCACCCCTCCACTTT. The chain employs TRBV14 and TRBJ1-6; no clear D gene. The CDR3 totals 16 residues. The V end was cut by 1 base, the J end by 7 bases, with 14 bases between. Germline CDR1 is SGHDN and CDR2 is FVKESK.

The V and J genes are TRBV7-8 and TRBJ2-5, with D maybe TRBD2 (5 bases). There are 13 residues in the CDR3. Trimming shortened V by 6 bases and J by 5 bases, and 13 bases separated the two germline ends. Germline CDR1 SGHVS, CDR2 FQNEAQ. The CDR3 sequence: CASRSSYAETQYF. The CDR3 bases are TGTGCCAGCAGGTCTAGCTATGCGGAGACCCAGTACTTC.

CDR3 sequence reads: CASSWETGTGANVLTF. The CDR3 DNA sequence: TGTGCCAGCAGTTGGGAGACAGGGACTGGGGCCAACGTCCTGACTTTC. The J gene is TRBJ2-6, the V gene TRBV12-3 or TRBV12-4, with TRBD1 identical over 7 bases. The CDR3 is made up of 16 amino acids. The V segment lost 4 bases and the J segment 2 bases; nucleotides outside the gene matches: 5.

The chain recombines TRBV7-2 with TRBJ2-7, with D uncertain. The CDR3 consists of 12 residues. Germline V lookup: CDR1 SGHTA, CDR2 FQGNSA. V lost 4 bases and J 2 bases, leaving 6 bases between the germline ends. CDR3 DNA sequence: TGTGCCAGCAGCTCCCCCCCCTACGAGCAGTACTTC. This gives the protein CASSSPPYEQYF.

This clonotype has at least ten counts. The chain uses TRBV29-1 and TRBJ2-7, with D possibly being TRBD1 (6 bases). Germline values: CDR1 SQVTM, CDR2 ANQGSEA. V dropped 5 bases and J dropped 7 bases, with 15 bases sitting between them. The length of the CDR3 is 12 residues. DNA for the CDR3: TGCAGCGTTAGTGGGAGCAGGGGTGAGCAGTACTTC. It is translated as CSVSGSRGEQYF.

This chain connects TRBV20-1 to TRBJ1-5, with D possibly TRBD1 on 6 matching bases. Trimming removed 5 bases at V and 4 bases at J, with 12 bases between. Germline CDR1 DFQATT, CDR2 SNEGSKA (reference sequence). CDR3 length equals 13 residues. The CDR3 region has the DNA TGCAGTGCTGGAAGAGGGACAAATCAGCCCCAGCATTTT. Residues: CSAGRGTNQPQHF.

This clonotype was seen a single time. The chain uses TRBV28 and TRBJ2-2; 8 positions agree with TRBD1. CDR1 is MDHEN and CDR2 is SYDVKM in the germline V gene. The ends lost 4 bases at V and 1 base at J; junction bases unmatched: 2. The CDR3 is 15 residues long. The CDR3 is CASSWTGRNTGELFF. As DNA, the CDR3 is TGTGCCAGCAGTTGGACAGGGAGGAACACCGGGGAGCTGTTTTTT.

This clonotype was detected ten times or more. CDR3 amino acids: CSAGTGAGGKLFF. The CDR3 DNA reads TGCAGTGCTGGGACAGGCGCCGGGGGGAAACTGTTTTTT. The V and J genes are TRBV20-1 and TRBJ1-4, with 8 nucleotides matching TRBD1. V gave up 5 bases and J gave up 11 bases; unmatched junction bases: 10. Germline lookup yields CDR1 DFQATT and CDR2 SNEGSKA (reference sequence). CDR3 length: 13 residues.

This chain joins TRBV7-2 and TRBJ1-6, with TRBD1 identical over 9 bases. This CDR3 spans 16 amino acids. Germline V gene data show CDR1 as SGHTA and CDR2 as FQGNSA. V shed 5 bases and J 8 bases; nucleotides not matched to a gene: 10. The CDR3 DNA reads as TGTGCCAGCAGCCTAATCCCGGGACAGGGTTATTCACCCCTCCACTTT. Amino acid sequence: CASSLIPGQGYSPLHF.

This clonotype was counted only a few times. The chain uses TRBV20-1 and TRBJ2-7; possibly TRBD1 for D (5 bases). The CDR3 covers 12 residues. Germline CDR1 DFQATT, CDR2 SNEGSKA (reference sequence). V lost 2 bases, J lost 2 bases, and 7 bases lay in between. The CDR3 bases are TGCAGTGCTAGAACGGACACCTACGAGCAGTACTTC. Translation gives CSARTDTYEQYF.

Of note for this clonotype: Sequence at one end of the junction differs from germline and may be a read error. V usage is TRBV6-9 and J usage is TRBJ1-1, with 7 bases fitting TRBD1. CDR3 length: 13 amino acids. Per the germline V gene, CDR1 is MNHGY and CDR2 is SVAAGI. In DNA form, the CDR3 reads TGTGCCAGCAGTGATTCGGGACAGATAGAAGCTTTCTTT. This encodes CASSDSGQIEAFF.

In this sample, this clonotype turned up once. CDR3 nucleotides: TGTGCCAGCAGCTTAGATAGGACGCACTCCTACGAGCAGTACTTC. This encodes CASSLDRTHSYEQYF. This rearrangement joins TRBV7-8 to TRBJ2-7; unclear D gene. CDR1 and CDR2 from the germline V gene are SGHVS and FQNEAQ. V dropped 1 base and J dropped 0 bases, with 10 bases sitting between them. This CDR3 has 15 residues.

The chain employs TRBV7-2 and TRBJ1-2; possible D gene TRBD1, 6 bases. Germline CDR1 and CDR2: SGHTA and FQGNSA. Deletions cut 8 bases from V and 0 bases from J, with 19 bases between. CDR3 size: 16 residues. The CDR3 coding sequence is TGTGCCAGCCGTCCACAGGGAACTGGAGCTAACTATGGCTACACCTTC. Its translation: CASRPQGTGANYGYTF. The full variable domain, in which reference TRBV7-2 and TRBJ1-2 provide the parts outside the CDR3, is GAGVSQSPSNKVTEKGKDVELRCDPISGHTALYWYRQSLGQGLEFLIYFQGNSAPDKSGLPSDRFSAERTGGSVSTLTIQRTQQEDSAVYLCASRPQGTGANYGYTFGSGTRLTVV.

This clonotype appeared a few times. The J gene is TRBJ2-5, the V gene TRBV20-1, with 9 bases identical to TRBD2. The germline gives CDR1 DFQATT, CDR2 SNEGSKA (reference sequence). The length of the CDR3 is 13 residues. After removal of 6 bases from V and 5 bases from J, the junction contained 7 bases not matched to a gene. CDR3 nucleotide sequence: TGCAGTGCCCCAGCGGGAGGCGGGGAGACCCAGTACTTC. This sequence encodes CSAPAGGGETQYF.

The genes are TRBV4-1 and TRBJ1-4; D is uncertain. The germline gives CDR1 MGHRA, CDR2 YSYEKL. V lost 6 bases and J 2 bases, leaving 13 bases between the germline ends. This CDR3 contains 15 residues. The CDR3 DNA follows: TGCGCCAGCAGTCATAGACCCGGCACTAATGAAAAACTGTTTTTT. It encodes CASSHRPGTNEKLFF.

This clonotype was counted between two and nine times. This chain connects TRBV29-1 to TRBJ2-3; 9 bases fit TRBD2. Trimming at V came to 8 bases and at J to 1 base, leaving 16 bases not matched to a gene. CDR1 is SQVTM and CDR2 is ANQGSEA in the germline V gene. This CDR3 is built from 17 residues. The CDR3 DNA reads as TGCAGCATATCAGGGGAACGAAGCGGGGGGCGCACAGATACGCAGTATTTT. This encodes CSISGERSGGRTDTQYF.